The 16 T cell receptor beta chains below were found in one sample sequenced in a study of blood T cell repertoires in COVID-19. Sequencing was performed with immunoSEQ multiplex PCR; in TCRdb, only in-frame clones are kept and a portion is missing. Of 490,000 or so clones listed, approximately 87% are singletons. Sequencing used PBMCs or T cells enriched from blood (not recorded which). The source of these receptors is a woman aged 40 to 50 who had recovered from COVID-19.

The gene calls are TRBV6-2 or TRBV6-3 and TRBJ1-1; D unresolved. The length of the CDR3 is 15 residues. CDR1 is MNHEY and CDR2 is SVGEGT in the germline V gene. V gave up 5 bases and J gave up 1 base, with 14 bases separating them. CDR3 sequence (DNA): TGTGCCAGCAGTATCGCCGGGGTCTGGAACACTGAAGCTTTCTTT. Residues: CASSIAGVWNTEAFF.

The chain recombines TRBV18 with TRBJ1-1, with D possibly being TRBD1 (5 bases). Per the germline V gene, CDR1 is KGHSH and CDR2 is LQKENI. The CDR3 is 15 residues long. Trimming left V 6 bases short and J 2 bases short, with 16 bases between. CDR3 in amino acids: CASSLQGLQNTEAFF. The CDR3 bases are TGTGCCAGCTCTCTCCAGGGACTTCAAAACACTGAAGCTTTCTTT.

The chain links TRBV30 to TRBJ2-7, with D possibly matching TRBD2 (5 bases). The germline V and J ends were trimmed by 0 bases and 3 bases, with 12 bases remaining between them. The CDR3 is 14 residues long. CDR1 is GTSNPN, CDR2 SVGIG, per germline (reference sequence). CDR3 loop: CAWSVGHAGYEQYF. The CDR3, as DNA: TGTGCCTGGAGTGTGGGTCACGCGGGCTACGAGCAGTACTTC.

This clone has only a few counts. The CDR3 sequence is CASSARDRANQPQHF. In DNA, the CDR3 is TGTGCCAGCAGCGCCCGGGACAGGGCGAATCAGCCCCAGCATTTT. The chain combines TRBV9 with TRBJ1-5; 9 positions match TRBD1. The CDR3 sequence is 15 residues long. Per the germline V gene, CDR1 is SGDLS and CDR2 is YYNGEE. Trimming took 3 bases from V and 4 from J; bases not matched to a gene: 5.

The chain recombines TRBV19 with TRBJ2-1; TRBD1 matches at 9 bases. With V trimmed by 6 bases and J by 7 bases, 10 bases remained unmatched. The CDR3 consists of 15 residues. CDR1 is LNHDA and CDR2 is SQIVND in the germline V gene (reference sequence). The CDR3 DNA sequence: TGTGCCAGTAGCCGAGGGACAGGGCGGGGAAATGAGCAGTTCTTC. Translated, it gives CASSRGTGRGNEQFF.

In DNA, the CDR3 is TGTGCCAGCAGCATTACTAGCGGGAGAGACTGGAATGAGCAGTTCTTC. It codes for CASSITSGRDWNEQFF. The genes are TRBV11-3 and TRBJ2-1; the match to TRBD2 covers 11 bases. J was trimmed by 7 bases and V by 5 bases; bases with no gene match: 10. The CDR3 spans 16 residues. Germline V gives CDR1 SGHNT, CDR2 YENEEA.

CDR3 sequence: CASSLGYSLLSGNTIYF. The CDR3 nucleotides are TGTGCCAGCAGCTTGGGCTACAGCCTTCTGTCCGGCAACACCATATATTTT. The genes are TRBV5-6 and TRBJ1-3; D gene unclear. The CDR3 runs 17 residues. The germline V gene encodes CDR1 SGHDT and CDR2 YYEEEE. V lost 0 bases and J lost 7, with 20 bases in between. Looking up the rest from reference TRBV5-6 and TRBJ1-3 gives the full variable domain: DAGVTQSPTHLIKTRGQQVTLRCSPKSGHDTVSWYQQALGQGPQFIFQYYEEEERQRGNFPDRFSGHQFPNYSSELNVNALLLGDSALYLCASSLGYSLLSGNTIYFGEGSWLTVV.

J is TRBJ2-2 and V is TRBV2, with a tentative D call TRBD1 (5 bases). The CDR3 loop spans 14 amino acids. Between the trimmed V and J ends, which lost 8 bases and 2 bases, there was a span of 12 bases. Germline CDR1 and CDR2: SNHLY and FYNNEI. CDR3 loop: CASQDRQNTGELFF. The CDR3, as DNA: TGTGCCAGCCAAGACAGACAAAACACCGGGGAGCTGTTTTTT.

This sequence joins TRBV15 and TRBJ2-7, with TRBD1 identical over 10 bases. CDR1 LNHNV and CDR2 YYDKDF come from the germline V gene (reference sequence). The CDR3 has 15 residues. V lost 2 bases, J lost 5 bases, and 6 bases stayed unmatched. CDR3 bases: TGTGCCACCAGCAGATTGGACAGGGGGAAGAACGAGCAGTACTTC. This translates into CATSRLDRGKNEQYF.

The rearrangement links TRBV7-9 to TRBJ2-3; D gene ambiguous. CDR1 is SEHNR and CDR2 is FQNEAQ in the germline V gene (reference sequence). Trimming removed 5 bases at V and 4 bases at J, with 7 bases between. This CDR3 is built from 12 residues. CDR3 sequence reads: CASSAEADTQYF. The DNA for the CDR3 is TGTGCCAGCAGCGCAGAGGCAGATACGCAGTATTTT.

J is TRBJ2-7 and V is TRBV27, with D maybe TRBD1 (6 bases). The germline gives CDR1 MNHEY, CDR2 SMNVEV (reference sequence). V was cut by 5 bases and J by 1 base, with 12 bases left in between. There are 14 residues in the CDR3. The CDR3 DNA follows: TGTGCCAGCAGTCGGCAGGGGTCGTCCTACGAGCAGTACTTC. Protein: CASSRQGSSYEQYF.

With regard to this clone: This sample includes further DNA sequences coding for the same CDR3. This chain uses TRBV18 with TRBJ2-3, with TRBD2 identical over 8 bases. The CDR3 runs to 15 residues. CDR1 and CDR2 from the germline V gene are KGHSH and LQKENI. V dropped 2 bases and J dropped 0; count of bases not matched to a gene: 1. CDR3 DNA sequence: TGTGCCAGCTCACCAACTAGCGGTAGCACAGATACGCAGTATTTT. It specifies CASSPTSGSTDTQYF. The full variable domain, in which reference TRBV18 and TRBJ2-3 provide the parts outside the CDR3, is NAGVMQNPRHLVRRRGQEARLRCSPMKGHSHVYWYRQLPEEGLKFMVYLQKENIIDESGMPKERFSAEFPKEGPSILRIQQVVRGDSAAYFCASSPTSGSTDTQYFGPGTRLTVL.

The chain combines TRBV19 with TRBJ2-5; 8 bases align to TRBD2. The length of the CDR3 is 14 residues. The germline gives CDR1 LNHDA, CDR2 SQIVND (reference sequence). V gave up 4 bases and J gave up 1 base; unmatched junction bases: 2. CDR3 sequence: CASSTTSVQETQYF. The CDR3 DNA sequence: TGTGCCAGTAGTACGACTAGCGTCCAAGAGACCCAGTACTTC.

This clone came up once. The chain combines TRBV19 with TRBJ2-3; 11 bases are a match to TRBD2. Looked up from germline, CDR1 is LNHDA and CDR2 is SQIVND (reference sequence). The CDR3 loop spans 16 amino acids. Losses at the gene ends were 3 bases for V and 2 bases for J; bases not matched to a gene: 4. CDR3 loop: CASSIRLAGNTDTQYF. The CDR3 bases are TGTGCCAGTAGTATCCGACTAGCGGGGAACACAGATACGCAGTATTTT.

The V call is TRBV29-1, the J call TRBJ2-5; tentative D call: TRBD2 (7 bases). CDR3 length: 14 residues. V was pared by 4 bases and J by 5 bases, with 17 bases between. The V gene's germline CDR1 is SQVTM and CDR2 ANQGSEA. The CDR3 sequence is CSVAEAGRGETQYF. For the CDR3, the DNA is TGCAGCGTTGCAGAAGCGGGGAGGGGGGAGACCCAGTACTTC. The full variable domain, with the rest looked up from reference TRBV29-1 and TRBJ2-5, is SAVISQKPSRDICQRGTSLTIQCQVDSQVTMMFWYRQQPGQSLTLIATANQGSEATYESGFVIDKFPISRPNLTFSTLTVSNMSPEDSSIYLCSVAEAGRGETQYFGPGTRLLVL.

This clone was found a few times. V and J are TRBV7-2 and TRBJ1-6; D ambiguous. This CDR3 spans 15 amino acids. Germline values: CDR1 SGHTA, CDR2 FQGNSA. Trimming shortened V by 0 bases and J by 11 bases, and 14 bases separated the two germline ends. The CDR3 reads CASSLALGGRAPLHF. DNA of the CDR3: TGTGCCAGCAGCTTAGCGCTGGGAGGGAGGGCACCCCTCCACTTT.